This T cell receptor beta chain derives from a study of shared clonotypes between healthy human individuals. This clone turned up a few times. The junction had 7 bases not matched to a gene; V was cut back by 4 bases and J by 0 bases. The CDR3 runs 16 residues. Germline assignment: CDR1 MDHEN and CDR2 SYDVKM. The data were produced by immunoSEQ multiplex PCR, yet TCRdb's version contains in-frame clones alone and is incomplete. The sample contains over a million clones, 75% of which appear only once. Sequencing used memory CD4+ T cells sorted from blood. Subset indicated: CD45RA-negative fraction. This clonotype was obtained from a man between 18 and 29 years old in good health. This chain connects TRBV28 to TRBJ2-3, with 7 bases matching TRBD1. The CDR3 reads CASSSTGTASTDTQYF. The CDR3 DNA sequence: TGTGCCAGCAGTTCTACGGGGACAGCTAGCACAGATACGCAGTATTTT.